One sample yielded the 9 T cell receptor beta chains listed below, sequenced in a study of shared clonotypes between healthy human individuals. The protocol was immunoSEQ multiplex PCR, while the TCRdb copy is restricted to in-frame clones and leaves out a portion. The table lists about 690,000 clones, around 91% of them singletons. Material: memory CD8+ T cells from PBMCs. Subset noted: CD45RO+ cells pooled with CCR7-negative TemRA cells. The receptors originated from a man younger than 35 in good health. Some clones in this sample may be carry-over from other donors' samples.

V gene TRBV7-9 combines with J gene TRBJ2-7; D might be TRBD2 (6 bases). The germline V gene encodes CDR1 SEHNR and CDR2 FQNEAQ (reference sequence). V lost 2 bases to trimming and J lost 2 bases, with 16 bases between them. The CDR3 totals 16 residues. The CDR3 DNA reads as TGTGCCAGCAGCTTATATTACCTGGCGGGGCCCTACGAGCAGTACTTC. Its protein product is CASSLYYLAGPYEQYF.

This clone was picked up one time. The chain recombines TRBV5-6 with TRBJ2-5; a weak D match, TRBD2 (6 bases). Germline V gene data show CDR1 as SGHDT and CDR2 as YYEEEE. The CDR3 has 15 amino acids. Trimming pared 4 bases from V and 1 base from J, leaving 14 bases between. The DNA of the CDR3 is TGTGCCAGCAGCGGGAGGCAAACACCCCAAGAGACCCAGTACTTC. It is translated as CASSGRQTPQETQYF.

The chain joins TRBV7-6 to TRBJ1-5; 11 nucleotides match TRBD1. CDR1 and CDR2 (germline): SGHVS, FNYEAQ. After removal of 11 bases from V and 0 bases from J, the junction contained 27 bases not matched to a gene. The CDR3 has 22 residues. CDR3 bases: TGTGCCCCTTCTGAACCGAGTCGGGAGGACAGGGGGCCTTGGCTTAGCAATCAGCCCCAGCATTTT. Its protein is CAPSEPSREDRGPWLSNQPQHF.

The chain couples TRBV6-5 to TRBJ1-5, with D perhaps matching TRBD1 (6 bases). Trimming removed 2 bases from V and 6 bases from J, with 11 bases in between. This CDR3 is 14 amino acids long. Germline V gene data show CDR1 as MNHEY and CDR2 as SVGAGI. Written as DNA, the CDR3 is TGTGCCAGCAGTTACCTCGAGGGGGTTCAGCCCCAGCATTTT. Its translation is CASSYLEGVQPQHF.

The chain uses TRBV18 and TRBJ2-7, with 9 bases identical to TRBD1. V lost 4 bases, J lost 3 bases, and 10 bases stayed unmatched. The germline CDR1 and CDR2 sequences are KGHSH and LQKENI. This CDR3 is 16 amino acids long. The CDR3 DNA reads as TGTGCCAGCTCACGCCGATTGACAGGGGGTAACTACGAGCAGTACTTC. Its translation: CASSRRLTGGNYEQYF.

This clone showed up just once. In the same sample, other DNA sequences code for this CDR3. The J gene is TRBJ2-1, the V gene TRBV27; the match to TRBD1 covers 10 bases. From germline, CDR1 is MNHEY and CDR2 SMNVEV (reference sequence). This CDR3 is 15 amino acids long. The V gene end was trimmed by 3 bases and the J gene end by 1 base; junction bases not matched to a gene: 0. CDR3 region: CASSLGQGSYNEQFF. The CDR3 DNA reads TGTGCCAGCAGTTTGGGACAGGGGTCCTACAATGAGCAGTTCTTC.

The chain uses TRBV27 and TRBJ2-7; a weak D match, TRBD1 (6 bases). Germline V gene lookup returns CDR1 MNHEY and CDR2 SMNVEV (reference sequence). The ends were cut back, 1 base at V and 2 bases at J, with 9 bases in the middle. The CDR3 is made up of 14 amino acids. The DNA for the CDR3 is TGTGCCAGCAGTTTATTTCAGGGGACCTACGAGCAGTACTTC. It yields the protein CASSLFQGTYEQYF.

The genes are TRBV15 and TRBJ1-1; tentatively, D is TRBD1 (5 bases). The length of the CDR3 is 14 residues. The ends were cut back, 1 base at V and 6 bases at J, with 12 bases in the middle. Germline-derived CDR1 and CDR2 are LNHNV and YYDKDF (reference sequence). The CDR3 coding sequence is TGTGCCACCAGCAGAGCGGCGGGGCGGGCTGAAGCTTTCTTT. It encodes CATSRAAGRAEAFF.

The genes are TRBV5-6 and TRBJ2-2; D is perhaps TRBD1 (6 bases). This CDR3 region has 15 residues. Germline CDR1 SGHDT, CDR2 YYEEEE. The germline V and J ends were trimmed by 5 bases and 4 bases, with 15 bases remaining between them. CDR3 in amino acids: CASSTDRLSTGELFF. CDR3 nucleotide sequence: TGTGCCAGCAGTACGGACAGACTGAGCACCGGGGAGCTGTTTTTT.